This T cell receptor (beta chain) was recorded in a study of CD8+ T cells in alopecia areata. The wider study: A regimen of oral tofacitinib, 5 to 10 mg twice daily, was given to treated patients. Treated patients received severity scores based on the percentage of scalp area affected.

Study-level results: During tofacitinib treatment, many expanded lesional clones remained in scalp and blood.

Sequencing used cDNA as its template, made by extracting RNA and reverse transcribing it. TCRdb's copy holds only in-frame clones and misses some; the assay was immunoSEQ multiplex PCR. The sample comprises around 150,000 clones, approximately 62% of which are singletons, and approximately 14% rests with the top ten. For this clone: As yet, its antigen is unknown.

This CDR3 spans 15 amino acids. CDR1 is SEHNR, CDR2 FQNEAQ, per germline (reference sequence). Trimming removed 5 bases from V and 5 bases from J, with 15 bases in between. As for treatment: oral pan-JAK inhibitor, 5-10 mg twice daily. The chain joins TRBV7-9 to TRBJ1-4, with D tentatively TRBD1 (6 bases). The TCR was taken from a human donor with alopecia areata. The sample consisted of CD4+ T cells sorted from blood, taken at week 24, from a patient treated with tofacitinib. This CDR3 is CASSQGLGPNEKLFF. The CDR3 DNA reads TGTGCCAGCAGCCAGGGGCTGGGGCCGAATGAAAAACTGTTTTTT. The complete variable domain, with remaining parts taken from reference TRBV7-9 and TRBJ1-4, reads DTGVSQNPRHKITKRGQNVTFRCDPISEHNRLYWYRQTLGQGPEFLTYFQNEAQLEKSRLLSDRFSAERPKGSFSTLEIQRTEQGDSAMYLCASSQGLGPNEKLFFGSGTQLSVL.